The present T cell receptor (beta chain) was sequenced within a study of blood T cell repertoires in COVID-19. Study context: Nucleic acid was either cDNA or gDNA, and it came from T cells, B-cell-depleted T cells, or PBMCs.

Sequencing was performed with immunoSEQ multiplex PCR; in TCRdb, only in-frame clones are kept and a portion is missing. The data hold roughly 100,000 clones, with 70% to 90% observed a single time. Per germline, CDR1 GTSNPN and CDR2 SVGIG (reference sequence). This CDR3 is built from 14 residues. V shed 4 bases and J shed 4 bases, with 13 bases lying between them. This TCR was recovered from an elderly man with acute or convalescent COVID-19. The sequencing sample was made of peripheral blood. The J gene is TRBJ1-4, the V gene TRBV30; TRBD1 might be the D (6 bases). This CDR3 reads CAWTTGTSNEKLFF. DNA of the CDR3: TGTGCCTGGACGACCGGGACAAGTAATGAAAAACTGTTTTTT.